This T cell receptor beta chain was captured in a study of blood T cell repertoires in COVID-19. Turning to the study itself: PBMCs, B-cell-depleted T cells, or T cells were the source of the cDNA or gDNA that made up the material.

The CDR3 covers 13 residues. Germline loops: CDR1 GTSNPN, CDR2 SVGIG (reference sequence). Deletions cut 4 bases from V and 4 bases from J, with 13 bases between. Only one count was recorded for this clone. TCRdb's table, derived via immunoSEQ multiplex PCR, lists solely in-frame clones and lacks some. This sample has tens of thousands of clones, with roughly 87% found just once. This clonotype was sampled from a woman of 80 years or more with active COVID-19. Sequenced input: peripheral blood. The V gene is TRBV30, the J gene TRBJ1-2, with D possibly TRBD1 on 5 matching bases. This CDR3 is CAWTKTGPYGYTF. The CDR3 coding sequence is TGTGCCTGGACCAAAACAGGCCCCTATGGCTACACCTTC.